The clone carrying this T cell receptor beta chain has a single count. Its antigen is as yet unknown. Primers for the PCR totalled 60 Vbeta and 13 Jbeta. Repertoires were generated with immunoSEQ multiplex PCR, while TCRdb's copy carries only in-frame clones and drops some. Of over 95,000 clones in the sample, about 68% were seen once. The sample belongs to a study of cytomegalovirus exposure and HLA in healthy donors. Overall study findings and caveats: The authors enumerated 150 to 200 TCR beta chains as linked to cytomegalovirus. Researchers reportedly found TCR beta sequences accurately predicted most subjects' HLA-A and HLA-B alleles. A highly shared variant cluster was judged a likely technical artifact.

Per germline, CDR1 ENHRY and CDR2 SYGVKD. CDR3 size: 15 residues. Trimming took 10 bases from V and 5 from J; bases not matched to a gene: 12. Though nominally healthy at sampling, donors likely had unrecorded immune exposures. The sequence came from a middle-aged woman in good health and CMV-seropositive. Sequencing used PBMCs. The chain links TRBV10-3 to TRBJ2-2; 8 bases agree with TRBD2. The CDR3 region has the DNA TGTGCCACCTCGCAGCGGGAGTTGTGGACCGGGGAGCTGTTTTTT. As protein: CATSQRELWTGELFF.